This T cell receptor (beta chain) was recorded in a study of identical twins. Study results and limitations: Cord blood's abundant beta clonotypes had fewer insertions, unlike memory repertoires. Excess sharing between twins was weaker in beta out-of-frame sequences. Invariant cells of the MAIT and iNKT types might have partly distorted the zero-insertion analyses.

TCRdb passed the 5' RACE reads through MiXCR, listing each CDR3 protein once. This repertoire shows 650,000 to 750,000 distinct CDR3 sequences, over 20% found once; its top ten account for approximately 4.5%. Note on this clonotype: Its antigen remains unidentified.

V shed 3 bases and J shed 0 bases, with 16 bases lying between them. There are 16 residues in the CDR3. Per the germline V gene, CDR1 is GTSNPN and CDR2 is SVGIG (reference sequence). The sample was also reused in another study, on T cells expressing NK-cell markers.

The sequence came from a woman under 30 in good health. The chain joins TRBV30 to TRBJ2-3, with D perhaps TRBD2 (5 bases). The sequenced material came from PBMCs. In nucleotides, the CDR3 is TGTGCCTGGAGGGACTCGCGGGCATCTAGCACAGATACGCAGTATTTT. Translated: CAWRDSRASSTDTQYF.